Each of the 21 T cell receptor beta chains below was sequenced from the same sample in a study of lymphopenia after photon versus proton radiotherapy. Clones were read by immunoSEQ multiplex PCR, and TCRdb kept only the in-frame ones, dropping some. The sample shows roughly 67,000 clones, around 90% of them seen only once. This specimen consisted of peripheral blood, obtained from a patient treated with photon-based radiotherapy. The receptors here all came from a woman in her 70s with pancreatic cancer.

The chain combines TRBV7-2 with TRBJ1-3, with no clear D. Germline V gene data show CDR1 as SGHTA and CDR2 as FQGNSA. Trimming cost V 4 bases and J 2 bases, with 6 bases left between them. CDR3 length: 13 amino acids. The CDR3 bases are TGTGCCAGCAGCTCAGGAACTGGAAACACCATATATTTT. Amino acid sequence: CASSSGTGNTIYF. The full variable domain, in which reference TRBV7-2 and TRBJ1-3 provide the parts outside the CDR3, is GAGVSQSPSNKVTEKGKDVELRCDPISGHTALYWYRQSLGQGLEFLIYFQGNSAPDKSGLPSDRFSAERTGGSVSTLTIQRTQQEDSAVYLCASSSGTGNTIYFGEGSWLTVV.

The gene calls are TRBV6-1 and TRBJ1-2; weak D call: TRBD1 (6 bases). Germline-derived CDR1 and CDR2 are MNHNS and SASEGT. This CDR3 comprises 14 residues. V lost 4 bases, J lost 4 bases, and 13 bases lay in between. This CDR3 reads CASSGERTVYGYTF. CDR3 DNA sequence: TGTGCCAGCAGTGGTGAAAGGACAGTCTATGGCTACACCTTC.

The V gene is TRBV28, the J gene TRBJ1-3; 7 bases fit TRBD1. V was clipped by 5 bases and J by 4 bases; unmatched bases: 8. The germline V gene has CDR1 MDHEN and CDR2 SYDVKM. There are 15 residues in the CDR3. The chain's CDR3 is CASSQGGSRGNTIYF. CDR3 DNA sequence: TGTGCCAGCAGTCAGGGGGGATCGCGAGGAAACACCATATATTTT.

The rearrangement links TRBV28 to TRBJ2-7, with D tentatively TRBD1 or TRBD2 (5 bases each). The germline V gene has CDR1 MDHEN and CDR2 SYDVKM. The CDR3 loop spans 15 amino acids. V was trimmed by 4 bases and J by 0 bases, leaving 13 bases between them. In DNA form, the CDR3 reads TGTGCCAGCAGTTCCCAAAGGGACCCCTCCTACGAGCAGTACTTC. It specifies CASSSQRDPSYEQYF.

The chain carries TRBV27 and TRBJ1-2; TRBD1 agrees at 9 bases. CDR1 is MNHEY, CDR2 SMNVEV, per germline (reference sequence). The CDR3 consists of 13 residues. V was pared by 8 bases and J by 2 bases, with 3 bases of the junction left unmatched. The CDR3 is CASRDRANYGYTF. CDR3 in DNA: TGTGCCAGCCGGGACAGGGCCAACTATGGCTACACCTTC.

V is TRBV5-6 and J is TRBJ1-3, with D unresolved. CDR1 and CDR2 (germline): SGHDT, YYEEEE. V was trimmed by 0 bases and J by 3 bases, leaving 10 bases between them. The CDR3 contains 15 residues. Written as DNA, the CDR3 is TGTGCCAGCAGCTTGGAAGCCAGGAATGGAAACACCATATATTTT. Translating it yields CASSLEARNGNTIYF.

The chain recombines TRBV19 with TRBJ2-2; TRBD1 matches 8 bases. The CDR3 loop spans 15 amino acids. V dropped 8 bases and J dropped 1; count of bases not matched to a gene: 6. Germline V CDR1 and CDR2: LNHDA, SQIVND (reference sequence). In DNA form, the CDR3 reads TGTGCCAGTCAGAGGACAGGGCTGAACACCGGGGAGCTGTTTTTT. It translates to CASQRTGLNTGELFF.

This clone was seen a few times. V and J are TRBV19 and TRBJ1-1; 10 bases map to TRBD1. Germline V gene data show CDR1 as LNHDA and CDR2 as SQIVND (reference sequence). This CDR3 is built from 14 residues. After removal of 7 bases from V and 5 bases from J, the junction contained 7 bases not matched to a gene. The CDR3 region has the DNA TGTGCCAGTAACCGACAGGGGGCCCTTACTGAAGCTTTCTTT. This gives the protein CASNRQGALTEAFF.

This chain links TRBV7-3 with TRBJ2-5, with 11 bases identical to TRBD1. There are 16 residues in the CDR3. With V trimmed by 5 bases and J by 1 base, 6 bases remained unmatched. CDR1 is SGHTA, CDR2 FQGTGA, per germline. Here the CDR3 reads CASSPFGTGGQETQYF. The CDR3 DNA sequence: TGTGCCAGCAGCCCCTTTGGGACAGGGGGCCAAGAGACCCAGTACTTC.

The V and J genes are TRBV5-4 and TRBJ2-1; D unresolved. The germline CDR1 and CDR2 sequences are SGHNT and YYREEE (reference sequence). V lost 4 bases, J lost 6 bases, and 11 bases lay in between. This CDR3 contains 13 residues. Written as DNA, the CDR3 is TGTGCCAGCAGCCCCCGTGGGGTCAATGAGCAGTTCTTC. Amino acids: CASSPRGVNEQFF.

As to this clone: An end of the junction does not agree with germline; a read error may underlie this. V usage is TRBV7-2 and J usage is TRBJ2-7, with D uncertain. CDR1 and CDR2 (germline): SGHTA, FQGNSA. This CDR3 is 12 amino acids long. The CDR3 nucleotides are TGTGCCAACAGCCCCAGCTCCTACGAGCAGTACTTC. Translating it yields CANSPSSYEQYF. Full variable domain (missing parts from reference TRBV7-2 and TRBJ2-7): GAGVSQSPSNKVTEKGKDVELRCDPISGHTALYWYRQSLGQGLEFLIYFQGNSAPDKSGLPSDRFSAERTGGSVSTLTIQRTQQEDSAVYLCANSPSSYEQYFGPGTRLTVT.

This clone was observed a handful of times. The CDR3 DNA is TGTGCCTGGAGTGTAACAGGGGATCAGCCCCAGCATTTT. Translation: CAWSVTGDQPQHF. The rearrangement uses TRBV30 and TRBJ1-5, with 7 nucleotides matching TRBD1. In germline, CDR1 is GTSNPN, CDR2 SVGIG (reference sequence). The J segment lost 5 bases and the V segment lost 0 bases, leaving 1 base of the junction unmatched. The CDR3 is made up of 13 amino acids. Variable domain in full (rest from reference TRBV30 and TRBJ1-5): SQTIHQWPATLVQPVGSPLSLECTVEGTSNPNLYWYRQAAGRGLQLLFYSVGIGQISSEVPQNLSASRPQDRQFILSSKKLLLSDSGFYLCAWSVTGDQPQHFGDGTRLSIL.

The chain has TRBV6-1 and TRBJ2-1; 9 bases line up with TRBD2. Looked up from germline, CDR1 is MNHNS and CDR2 is SASEGT. The CDR3 is 14 residues long. The ends lost 9 bases at V and 0 bases at J; junction bases unmatched: 3. The CDR3 nucleotides are TGTGCCAGTCGGACTAGCGCCTCCTACAATGAGCAGTTCTTC. This gives the protein CASRTSASYNEQFF.

The rearrangement links TRBV5-1 to TRBJ2-1, with D possibly being TRBD2 (6 bases). This CDR3 is 15 amino acids long. Germline CDR1 SGHRS, CDR2 YFSETQ. V was shortened by 0 bases and J by 3 bases, with 10 bases between the two germline ends. The CDR3 loop reads CASSLAGEGYNEQFF. DNA of the CDR3: TGCGCCAGCAGCTTGGCGGGAGAAGGCTACAATGAGCAGTTCTTC.

The chain uses TRBV2 and TRBJ2-5; 11 nucleotides agree with TRBD2. The V and J ends lost 6 bases and 4 bases, in that order; junction bases with no gene match: 7. The CDR3 length is 15 residues. Germline loops: CDR1 SNHLY, CDR2 FYNNEI. CDR3 amino acids: CASRELAGVGETQYF. The CDR3 DNA sequence: TGTGCCAGCAGAGAACTAGCGGGAGTGGGAGAGACCCAGTACTTC.

The chain uses TRBV28 and TRBJ2-1, with D perhaps matching TRBD2 (6 bases). Trimming stripped 4 bases from V and 6 bases from J, with 13 bases between. This CDR3 has 14 residues. The germline CDR1 and CDR2 sequences are MDHEN and SYDVKM. CDR3 DNA sequence: TGTGCCAGCAGTTGGCCCGGCGGGATCAATGAGCAGTTCTTC. Translation gives CASSWPGGINEQFF.

This clone is a singleton in its sample. The chain uses TRBV6-1 and TRBJ1-3; D may be TRBD1 (6 bases). This CDR3 is built from 16 residues. CDR1 MNHNS and CDR2 SASEGT come from the germline V gene. V was clipped by 3 bases and J by 0 bases, with 12 bases between them. Here the CDR3 DNA reads TGTGCCAGCAGTGAGACAGGTCGTCGCTCTGGAAACACCATATATTTT. Protein: CASSETGRRSGNTIYF.

The chain combines TRBV28 with TRBJ1-5, with 11 bases matching TRBD1. V was pared by 6 bases and J by 0 bases, with 4 bases of the junction left unmatched. The germline V gene has CDR1 MDHEN and CDR2 SYDVKM. This CDR3 is 16 amino acids long. CDR3 amino acids: CASRRTGGYSNQPQHF. For the CDR3, the DNA is TGTGCCAGCAGGAGGACAGGGGGCTATAGCAATCAGCCCCAGCATTTT.

This rearrangement joins TRBV4-3 to TRBJ2-1; D uncertain. In germline, CDR1 is LGHNA, CDR2 YSLEER. With 3 bases removed from V and 8 bases from J, the gap between germline ends came to 11 bases. The CDR3 runs 13 residues. The CDR3 DNA reads TGCGCCAGCAGCCAGGCAACTACGTATGAGCAGTTCTTC. It translates to CASSQATTYEQFF.

The chain uses TRBV27 and TRBJ2-3; D call uncertain. This CDR3 contains 15 residues. CDR1 is MNHEY and CDR2 is SMNVEV in the germline V gene (reference sequence). The V gene lost 3 bases and the J gene lost 2 bases, with 12 bases spanning the gap. CDR3 loop: CASSLRRVVTDTQYF. CDR3 sequence (DNA): TGTGCCAGCAGTTTGCGAAGAGTTGTCACAGATACGCAGTATTTT.

The CDR3 loop is CASSQGSGRAGEQFF. As DNA, the CDR3 is TGCGCCAGCAGCCAAGGGAGCGGGAGGGCGGGTGAGCAGTTCTTC. The genes are TRBV4-3 and TRBJ2-1, with 10 bases aligning to TRBD2. Looked up from germline, CDR1 is LGHNA and CDR2 is YSLEER. This CDR3 has 15 amino acids. J gave up 9 bases and V 1 base, and 6 bases lay outside the gene matches.